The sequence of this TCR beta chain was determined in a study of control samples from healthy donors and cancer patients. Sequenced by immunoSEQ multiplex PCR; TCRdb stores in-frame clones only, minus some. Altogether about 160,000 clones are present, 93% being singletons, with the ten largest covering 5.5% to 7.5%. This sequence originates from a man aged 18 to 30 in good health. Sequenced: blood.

CDR3 in amino acids: CASSLARQIYTDTQYF. In nucleotides, the CDR3 is TGTGCCAGCAGCTTAGCTCGACAGATTTACACAGATACGCAGTATTTT. The chain recombines TRBV7-6 with TRBJ2-3; weak D call: TRBD1 (5 bases). Germline CDR1 is SGHVS and CDR2 is FNYEAQ. Trimming removed 0 bases at V and 2 bases at J, with 12 bases between. This CDR3 spans 16 amino acids.